Here is one T cell receptor (beta chain) with its context. Its target is unknown. Germline and junction disagree at one end, which may indicate a read error. TCRdb fed the reads into MiXCR, producing one record per CDR3 protein. This table holds fewer than 1,000,000 distinct CDR3 sequences, approximately 30% found once. Germline loops: CDR1 SGHVS, CDR2 FNYEAQ. The CDR3 runs to 13 residues. The sample originates from a study of T cell repertoires in cytomegalovirus infection. Study in general: Used in the study were CMV epitopes, some recently identified and HLA-C-restricted, others well-studied and HLA-B-restricted. A matching HLA type, together with CMV infection, was signaled by public TCR beta signatures. Regarding the study as a whole: Dominating the ex vivo response were TCR beta clonotypes that were CMV-specific and HLA-C-restricted. Adding up the frequency of public TCR beta families identified people who carried CMV plus the relevant HLA.

The genes are TRBV7-6 and TRBJ2-3; 7 bases are a match to TRBD2. The TCR was taken from a human donor in good health (CMV status not recorded). Some clones in this sample may be carry-over from other donors' samples. Source: cultured CD8+ T cells from PBMCs, taken from culture after CMV antigen stimulation. The CDR3, as DNA: TGTGCTAGCAGCTTAGCGCAAGGGAGGGGGCAGTATTTT. This gives the protein CASSLAQGRGQYF.